The 12 T cell receptor beta chains given below trace back to one sample, sequenced in a study of T-cell reconstitution after alpha-beta-depleted transplantation in children. Unique molecular identifiers featured in how the TCRbeta library was prepared. TCRdb reprocessed the PCR reads with MiXCR, giving one entry per CDR3 protein. This table holds about a million distinct CDR3 sequences, 25% to 35% found once. The specimen comprised PBMCs, mostly from graft donor cells, sampled 360 days after TCRalphabeta/CD19-depleted stem cell transplant. Receptors were obtained from a boy less than two years old who had a stem cell transplant for SCID, so the T cells may come from the graft donor.

This clonotype occurred a few times. The CDR3 loop is CASSDRGGREKLFF. The CDR3 DNA reads as TGTGCCAGCAGCGACAGGGGAGGGAGAGAAAAACTGTTTTTT. The V gene is TRBV12-3 or TRBV12-4, the J gene TRBJ1-4, with 8 bases lining up with TRBD1. V shed 6 bases and J 8 bases; nucleotides not matched to a gene: 8. The length of the CDR3 is 14 residues.

This clonotype was seen a few times. The V gene is TRBV9, the J gene TRBJ2-1; 7 nucleotides agree with TRBD2. This CDR3 is 15 amino acids long. Germline loops: CDR1 SGDLS, CDR2 YYNGEE. V lost 6 bases and J lost 5; bases outside the gene matches: 11. CDR3 nucleotides: TGTGCCAGCACCGAGCGGGGTCGGCCAGACAATGAGCAGTTCTTC. Translation gives CASTERGRPDNEQFF.

This clonotype has more than one count but fewer than ten. In DNA, the CDR3 is TGCAGCGTTGTGGAGGTGGAGACAGGTGACTCTGGGGCCAACGTCCTGACTTTC. This sequence encodes CSVVEVETGDSGANVLTF. The chain has TRBV29-1 and TRBJ2-6; the D gene is possibly TRBD1 (6 bases). V lost 4 bases and J lost 0, with 19 bases in between. This CDR3 has 18 amino acids. In germline, CDR1 is SQVTM, CDR2 ANQGSEA.

The chain is built from TRBV20-1 and TRBJ2-1, with TRBD2 matching 12 bases. The CDR3 totals 18 residues. V was clipped by 3 bases and J by 8 bases; unmatched bases: 17. The germline gives CDR1 DFQATT, CDR2 SNEGSKA (reference sequence). For the CDR3, the DNA is TGCAGTGCTAGGGACCCTGCACTAGCGGGGGGCCAGGGCGATGAGCAGTTCTTC. Its translation is CSARDPALAGGQGDEQFF.

This chain links TRBV4-1 with TRBJ1-1; no firm D call. V shed 0 bases and J shed 6 bases, with 14 bases lying between them. CDR3 length: 15 residues. Germline CDR1 and CDR2: MGHRA and YSYEKL. This CDR3 reads CASSQERLLEAEAFF. CDR3 sequence (DNA): TGCGCCAGCAGCCAAGAACGCCTCCTGGAGGCTGAAGCTTTCTTT.

This chain joins TRBV27 and TRBJ2-5, with D possibly TRBD2 on 5 matching bases. CDR1 and CDR2 (germline): MNHEY, SMNVEV (reference sequence). V lost 6 bases and J lost 5, with 19 bases in between. The CDR3 spans 15 residues. The CDR3 nucleotides are TGTGCCAGCAGCCCGATCGTGGGGAGAGGGGAGACCCAGTACTTC. The encoded protein is CASSPIVGRGETQYF.

The V call is TRBV20-1, the J call TRBJ2-1; 8 positions match TRBD2. The V gene's germline CDR1 is DFQATT and CDR2 SNEGSKA (reference sequence). This CDR3 spans 14 amino acids. J lost 10 bases, V lost 6 bases, and 14 bases had no gene match. DNA for the CDR3: TGCAGTGCCTTGTCGGCTAGCGGGCTATGGGAGCAGTTCTTC. It yields the protein CSALSASGLWEQFF.

This sequence joins TRBV7-8 and TRBJ2-7; TRBD1 is a possible D gene (6 bases). V was shortened by 1 base and J by 2 bases, with 12 bases between the two germline ends. The germline V gene encodes CDR1 SGHVS and CDR2 FQNEAQ. CDR3 length: 15 amino acids. CDR3: CASSLVATGTYEQYF. In DNA, the CDR3 is TGTGCCAGCAGCTTAGTGGCGACAGGAACCTACGAGCAGTACTTC.

The V gene is TRBV12-3 or TRBV12-4, the J gene TRBJ1-2; 11 nucleotides align to TRBD1. Trimming cost V 3 bases and J 8 bases; bases outside gene matches: 5. CDR3 length equals 14 residues. CDR3 DNA sequence: TGTGCCAGCAGTTTCAGAGGACAGGGGGCAGGCTACACCTTC. Its translation is CASSFRGQGAGYTF.

This clonotype has more than one count but fewer than ten. This chain uses TRBV12-3 or TRBV12-4 with TRBJ2-3; TRBD2 aligns across 7 bases. This CDR3 is 14 amino acids long. The J segment lost 5 bases and the V segment lost 7 bases, leaving 9 bases of the junction unmatched. The CDR3 nucleotides read TGTGCCAGCATCTTCAACGGGGGGTTAGATACGCAGTATTTT. It specifies CASIFNGGLDTQYF.

This clonotype was counted a few times. The chain employs TRBV6-5 and TRBJ2-7, with D possibly being TRBD1 (6 bases). Germline assignment: CDR1 MNHEY and CDR2 SVGAGI. The CDR3 has 14 residues. Trimming removed 0 bases from V and 4 bases from J, with 10 bases in between. This CDR3 is CASSYSRGIYEQYF. The CDR3 DNA reads TGTGCCAGCAGTTACTCTAGGGGGATTTACGAGCAGTACTTC.

This clonotype was seen only a few times. V is TRBV24-1 and J is TRBJ2-1; 15 nucleotides agree with TRBD2. CDR1 KGHDR and CDR2 SFDVKD come from the germline V gene. Unmatched junction bases numbered 15, after V lost 10 bases and J lost 9 bases. CDR3 size: 17 residues. CDR3 amino acids: CATGGTSGGHKRGEQFF. The CDR3 region has the DNA TGTGCCACGGGGGGGACTAGCGGGGGGCACAAACGAGGTGAGCAGTTCTTC.